The source of this TCR beta chain is a study of beta chain features in type 1 diabetes. Germline V CDR1 and CDR2: MDHEN, SYDVKM. Germline trimming cut 5 bases from V and 5 bases from J; bases unmatched to any gene: 4. The length of the CDR3 is 14 residues. Sequencing targeted expressed TCRB transcripts, as all isolated RNA had been reverse transcribed. Repertoires were generated with immunoSEQ multiplex PCR, while TCRdb's copy carries only in-frame clones and drops some. The data contain some 150,000 clones, under 60% of them singletons. The chain couples TRBV28 to TRBJ2-2; 8 bases are a match to TRBD2. Sequenced material: Tregs from blood. The origin of this receptor is a man aged 18 to 30 in good health. CDR3 region: CASSEIAGTGELFF. CDR3 nucleotide sequence: TGTGCCAGCAGTGAAATAGCGGGGACCGGGGAGCTGTTTTTT.